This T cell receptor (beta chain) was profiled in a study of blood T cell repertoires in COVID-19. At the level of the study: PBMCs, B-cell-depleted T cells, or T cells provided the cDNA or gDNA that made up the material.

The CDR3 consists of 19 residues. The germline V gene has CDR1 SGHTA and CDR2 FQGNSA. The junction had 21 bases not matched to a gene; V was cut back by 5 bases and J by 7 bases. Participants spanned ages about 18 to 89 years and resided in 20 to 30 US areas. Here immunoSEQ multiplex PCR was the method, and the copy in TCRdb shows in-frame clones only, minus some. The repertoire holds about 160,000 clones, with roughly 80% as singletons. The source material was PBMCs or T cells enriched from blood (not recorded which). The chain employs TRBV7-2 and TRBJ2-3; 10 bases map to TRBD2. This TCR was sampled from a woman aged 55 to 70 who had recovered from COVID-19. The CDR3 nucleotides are TGTGCCAGCAGCCGGGATAAAGCTAGCGGGGGCCCCGGTAGTTATACGCAGTATTTT. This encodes CASSRDKASGGPGSYTQYF.